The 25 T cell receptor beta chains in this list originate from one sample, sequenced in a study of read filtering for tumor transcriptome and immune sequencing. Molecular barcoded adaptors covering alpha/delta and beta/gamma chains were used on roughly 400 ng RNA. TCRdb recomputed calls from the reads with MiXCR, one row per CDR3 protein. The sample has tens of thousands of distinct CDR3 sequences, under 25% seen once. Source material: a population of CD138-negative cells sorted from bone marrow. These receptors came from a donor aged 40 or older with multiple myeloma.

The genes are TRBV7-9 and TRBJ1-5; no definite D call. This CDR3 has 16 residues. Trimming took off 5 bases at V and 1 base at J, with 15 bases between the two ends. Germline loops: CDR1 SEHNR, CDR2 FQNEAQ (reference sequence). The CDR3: CASSLFTGGSNQPQHF. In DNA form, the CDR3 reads TGTGCCAGCAGCCTTTTTACGGGCGGGAGCAATCAGCCCCAGCATTTT.

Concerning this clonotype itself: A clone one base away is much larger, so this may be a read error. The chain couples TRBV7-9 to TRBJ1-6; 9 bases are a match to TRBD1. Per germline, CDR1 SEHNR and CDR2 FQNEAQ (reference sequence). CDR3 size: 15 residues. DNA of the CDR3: TGTGCCGGCAGCCAGGACAGGGGAAAGAATTCACCCCTCCACTTT. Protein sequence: CAGSQDRGKNSPLHF. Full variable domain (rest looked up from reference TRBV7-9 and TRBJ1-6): DTGVSQNPRHKITKRGQNVTFRCDPISEHNRLYWYRQTLGQGPEFLTYFQNEAQLEKSRLLSDRFSAERPKGSFSTLEIQRTEQGDSAMYLCAGSQDRGKNSPLHFGNGTRLTVT.

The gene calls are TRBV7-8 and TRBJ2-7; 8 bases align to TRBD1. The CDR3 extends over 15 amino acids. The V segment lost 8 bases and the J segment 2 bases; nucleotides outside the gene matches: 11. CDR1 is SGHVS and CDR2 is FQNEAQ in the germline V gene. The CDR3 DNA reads TGTGCCAGCCGCCAGACGGTGACAGGGGCCTACGAGCAGTACTTC. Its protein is CASRQTVTGAYEQYF.

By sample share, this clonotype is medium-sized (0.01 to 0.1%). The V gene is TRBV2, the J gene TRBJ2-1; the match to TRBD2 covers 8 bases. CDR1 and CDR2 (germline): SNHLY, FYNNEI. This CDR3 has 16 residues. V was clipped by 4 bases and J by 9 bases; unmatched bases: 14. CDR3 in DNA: TGTGCCAGCAGTGCCCAATACCCGGGGGGGCGGAGTGAGCAGTTCTTC. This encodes CASSAQYPGGRSEQFF.

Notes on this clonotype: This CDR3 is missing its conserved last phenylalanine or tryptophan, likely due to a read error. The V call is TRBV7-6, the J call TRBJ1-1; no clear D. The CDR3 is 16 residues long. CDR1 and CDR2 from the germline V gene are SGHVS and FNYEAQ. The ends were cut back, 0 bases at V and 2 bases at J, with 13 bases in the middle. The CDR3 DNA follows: TGTGCCAGCAGCTTAGCGGGGATCGGGATAAACACTGAAGCTTTCCTT. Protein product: CASSLAGIGINTEAFL.

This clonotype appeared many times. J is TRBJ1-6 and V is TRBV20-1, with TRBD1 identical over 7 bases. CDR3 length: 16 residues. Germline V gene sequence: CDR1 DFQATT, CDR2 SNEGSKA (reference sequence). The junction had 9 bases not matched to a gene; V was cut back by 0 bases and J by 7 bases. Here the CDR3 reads CSARDGKGAPNSPLHF. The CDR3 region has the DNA TGCAGTGCTAGAGATGGGAAGGGGGCACCGAATTCACCCCTCCACTTT.

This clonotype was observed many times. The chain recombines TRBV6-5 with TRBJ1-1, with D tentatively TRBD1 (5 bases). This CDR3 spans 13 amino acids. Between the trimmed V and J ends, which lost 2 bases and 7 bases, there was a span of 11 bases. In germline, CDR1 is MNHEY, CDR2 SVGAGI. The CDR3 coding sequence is TGTGCCAGCAGTTACCAGGGAGGGATTGAAGCTTTCTTT. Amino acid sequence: CASSYQGGIEAFF.

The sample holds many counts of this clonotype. The CDR3 loop reads CASSGQGNSPLHF. In DNA form, the CDR3 reads TGCGCCAGCAGCGGACAGGGGAATTCACCCCTCCACTTT. The chain carries TRBV10-1 and TRBJ1-6; 9 bases fit TRBD1. Germline V lookup: CDR1 WNHNN, CDR2 SYGVQD (reference sequence). The CDR3 loop spans 13 amino acids. The junction had 1 base not matched to a gene; V was cut back by 6 bases and J by 7 bases.

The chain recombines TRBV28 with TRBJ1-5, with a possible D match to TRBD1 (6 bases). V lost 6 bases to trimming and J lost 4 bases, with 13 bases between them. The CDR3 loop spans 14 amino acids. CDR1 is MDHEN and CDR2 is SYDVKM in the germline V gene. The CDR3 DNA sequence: TGTGCCAGCAGCCCTGTAGGGGGAAATCAGCCCCAGCATTTT. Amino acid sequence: CASSPVGGNQPQHF.

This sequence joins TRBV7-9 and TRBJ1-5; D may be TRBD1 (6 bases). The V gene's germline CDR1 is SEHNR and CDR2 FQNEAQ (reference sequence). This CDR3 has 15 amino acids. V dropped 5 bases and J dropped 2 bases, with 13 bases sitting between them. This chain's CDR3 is CASSRGGRGNQPQHF. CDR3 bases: TGTGCCAGCAGCCGGGGGGGCAGAGGCAATCAGCCCCAGCATTTT.

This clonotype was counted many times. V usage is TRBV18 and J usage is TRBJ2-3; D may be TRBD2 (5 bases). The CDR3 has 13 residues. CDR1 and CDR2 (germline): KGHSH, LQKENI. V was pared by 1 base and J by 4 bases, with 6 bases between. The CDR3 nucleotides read TGTGCCAGCTCACCACAACTAGCAGATACGCAGTATTTT. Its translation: CASSPQLADTQYF.

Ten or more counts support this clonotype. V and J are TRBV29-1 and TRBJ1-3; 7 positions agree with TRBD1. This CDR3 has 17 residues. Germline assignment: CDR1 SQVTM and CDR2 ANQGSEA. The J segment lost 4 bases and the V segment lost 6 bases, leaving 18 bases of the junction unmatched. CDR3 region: CSVEVVRPTGAGNTIYF. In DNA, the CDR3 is TGCAGCGTGGAGGTGGTGAGGCCTACAGGGGCCGGAAACACCATATATTTT. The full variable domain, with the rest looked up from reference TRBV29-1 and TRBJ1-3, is SAVISQKPSRDICQRGTSLTIQCQVDSQVTMMFWYRQQPGQSLTLIATANQGSEATYESGFVIDKFPISRPNLTFSTLTVSNMSPEDSSIYLCSVEVVRPTGAGNTIYFGEGSWLTVV.

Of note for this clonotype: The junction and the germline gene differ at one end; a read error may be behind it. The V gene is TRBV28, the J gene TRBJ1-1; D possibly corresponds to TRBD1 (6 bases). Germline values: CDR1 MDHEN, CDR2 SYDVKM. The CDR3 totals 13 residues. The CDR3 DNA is TGTGCCAGCACCTCAAGGGGGAACGCTGAAGCTTTCTTT. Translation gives CASTSRGNAEAFF. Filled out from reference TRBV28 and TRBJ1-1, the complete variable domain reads DVKVTQSSRYLVKRTGEKVFLECVQDMDHENMFWYRQDPGLGLRLIYFSYDVKMKEKGDIPEGYSVSREKKERFSLILESASTNQTSMYLCASTSRGNAEAFFGQGTRLTVV.

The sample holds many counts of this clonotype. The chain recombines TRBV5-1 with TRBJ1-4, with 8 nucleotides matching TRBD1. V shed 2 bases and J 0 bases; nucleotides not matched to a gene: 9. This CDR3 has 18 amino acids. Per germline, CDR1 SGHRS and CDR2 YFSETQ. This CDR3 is CASSFGYRGTATNEKLFF. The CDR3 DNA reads TGCGCCAGCAGCTTTGGTTACAGGGGGACCGCAACTAATGAAAAACTGTTTTTT.

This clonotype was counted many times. Here the CDR3 DNA reads TGTGCCAGCAGCGTAGGAGTAGTCTCCTACAATGAGCAGTTCTTC. Encoded protein: CASSVGVVSYNEQFF. The chain is built from TRBV9 and TRBJ2-1, with no clear D. The CDR3 is 15 residues long. Trimming left V 0 bases short and J 0 bases short, with 7 bases between. Germline values: CDR1 SGDLS, CDR2 YYNGEE.

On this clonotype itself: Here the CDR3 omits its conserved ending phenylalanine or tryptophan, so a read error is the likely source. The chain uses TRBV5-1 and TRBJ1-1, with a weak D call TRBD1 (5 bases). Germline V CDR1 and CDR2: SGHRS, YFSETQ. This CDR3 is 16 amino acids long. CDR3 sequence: CASSTPPGTADTEAFL. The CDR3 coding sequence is TGTGCCAGCAGCACACCCCCGGGGACGGCAGACACTGAAGCTTTCCTT.

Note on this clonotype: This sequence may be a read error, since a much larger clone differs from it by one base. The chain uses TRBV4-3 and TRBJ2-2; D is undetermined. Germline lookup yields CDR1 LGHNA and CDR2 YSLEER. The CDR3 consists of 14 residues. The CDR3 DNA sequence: TGCGCCGGCAGCTTGGCCGCGAACACCGGGGAGCTGTTTTTT. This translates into CAGSLAANTGELFF.

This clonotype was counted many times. The chain's CDR3 is CASSVGMTGELFF. The CDR3 DNA sequence: TGTGCCAGCAGCGTTGGGATGACCGGGGAGCTGTTTTTT. The chain uses TRBV9 and TRBJ2-2; the D is unclear. The CDR3 consists of 13 residues. Germline V gene data show CDR1 as SGDLS and CDR2 as YYNGEE. V lost 2 bases to trimming and J lost 5 bases, with 7 bases between them.

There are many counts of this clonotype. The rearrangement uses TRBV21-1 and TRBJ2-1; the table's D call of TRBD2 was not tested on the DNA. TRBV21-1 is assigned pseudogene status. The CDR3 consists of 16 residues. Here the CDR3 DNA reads TGTGCCAGCACCTGGTCGATAGGCCCCTCCTACAATGAGCAGTTCTTC. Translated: CASTWSIGPSYNEQFF.

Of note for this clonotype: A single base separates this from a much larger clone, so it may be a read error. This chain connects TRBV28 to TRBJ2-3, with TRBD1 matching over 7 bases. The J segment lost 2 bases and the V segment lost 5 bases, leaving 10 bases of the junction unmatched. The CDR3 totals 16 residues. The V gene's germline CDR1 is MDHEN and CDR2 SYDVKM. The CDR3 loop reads CASSRSGTEPTDTQYF. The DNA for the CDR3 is TGTGCCAGCAGTAGATCGGGGACAGAGCCCACAGATACGCAGTATTTT.

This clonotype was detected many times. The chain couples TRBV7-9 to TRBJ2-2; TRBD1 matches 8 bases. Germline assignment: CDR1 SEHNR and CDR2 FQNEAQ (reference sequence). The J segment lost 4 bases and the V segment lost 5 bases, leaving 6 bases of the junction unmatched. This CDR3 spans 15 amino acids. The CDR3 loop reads CASSVGQAITGELFF. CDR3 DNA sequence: TGTGCCAGCAGCGTGGGACAGGCAATCACCGGGGAGCTGTTTTTT.

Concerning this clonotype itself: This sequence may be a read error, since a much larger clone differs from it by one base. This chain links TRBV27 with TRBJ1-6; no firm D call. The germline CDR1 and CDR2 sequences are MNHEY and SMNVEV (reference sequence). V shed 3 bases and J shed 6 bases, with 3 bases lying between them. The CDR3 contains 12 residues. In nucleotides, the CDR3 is TGTGCCAGCAGTTTCTTTAATTCACCCCTCCACTTT. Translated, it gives CASSFFNSPLHF.

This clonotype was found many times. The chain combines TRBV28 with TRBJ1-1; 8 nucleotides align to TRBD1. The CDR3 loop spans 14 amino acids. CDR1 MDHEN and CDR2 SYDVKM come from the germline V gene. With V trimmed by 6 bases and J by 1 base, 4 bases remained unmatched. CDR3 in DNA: TGTGCCAGCAGCGACAGGGGCCAGAACACTGAAGCTTTCTTT. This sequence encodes CASSDRGQNTEAFF.

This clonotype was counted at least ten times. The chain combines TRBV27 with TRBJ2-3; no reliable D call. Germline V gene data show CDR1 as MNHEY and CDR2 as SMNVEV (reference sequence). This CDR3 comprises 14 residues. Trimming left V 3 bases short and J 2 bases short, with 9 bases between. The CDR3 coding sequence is TGTGCCAGCAGTTTCATAGGATTCACAGATACGCAGTATTTT. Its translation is CASSFIGFTDTQYF.

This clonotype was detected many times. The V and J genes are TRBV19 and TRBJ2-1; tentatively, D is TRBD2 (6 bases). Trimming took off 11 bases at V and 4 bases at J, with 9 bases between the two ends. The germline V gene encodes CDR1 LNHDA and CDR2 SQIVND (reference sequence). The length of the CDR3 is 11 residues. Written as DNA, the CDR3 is TGTGCCTGCGGGACTTACAATGAGCAGTTCTTC. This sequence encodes CACGTYNEQFF.